The clone carrying this T cell receptor beta chain was detected ten times or more. The antigen remains undetermined. V gave up 2 bases and J gave up 0 bases, with 9 bases separating them. The CDR3 contains 15 residues. The germline CDR1 and CDR2 sequences are SGHTA and FQGNSA. The data were obtained in a study of identical twins. Study-wide results and limits: In drawing conclusions, the study used cross-sectional statistical analysis and did not follow the same donors.

Template switching supplied a universal primer site; unique molecular identifiers were carried on the cDNA. TCRdb re-called the 5' RACE reads with MiXCR, one entry per CDR3 protein. The sample lists around 670,000 distinct CDR3 sequences; roughly 6% were seen once. The clonotype comes from a man aged 18 to 35 in good health. This chain joins TRBV7-2 and TRBJ2-3; possibly TRBD2 for D (6 bases). The specimen sequenced was naive T cells sorted from blood. The CDR3 DNA reads TGTGCCAGCAGCTTAAAGCGGGCTAGCACAGATACGCAGTATTTT. This codes for CASSLKRASTDTQYF.